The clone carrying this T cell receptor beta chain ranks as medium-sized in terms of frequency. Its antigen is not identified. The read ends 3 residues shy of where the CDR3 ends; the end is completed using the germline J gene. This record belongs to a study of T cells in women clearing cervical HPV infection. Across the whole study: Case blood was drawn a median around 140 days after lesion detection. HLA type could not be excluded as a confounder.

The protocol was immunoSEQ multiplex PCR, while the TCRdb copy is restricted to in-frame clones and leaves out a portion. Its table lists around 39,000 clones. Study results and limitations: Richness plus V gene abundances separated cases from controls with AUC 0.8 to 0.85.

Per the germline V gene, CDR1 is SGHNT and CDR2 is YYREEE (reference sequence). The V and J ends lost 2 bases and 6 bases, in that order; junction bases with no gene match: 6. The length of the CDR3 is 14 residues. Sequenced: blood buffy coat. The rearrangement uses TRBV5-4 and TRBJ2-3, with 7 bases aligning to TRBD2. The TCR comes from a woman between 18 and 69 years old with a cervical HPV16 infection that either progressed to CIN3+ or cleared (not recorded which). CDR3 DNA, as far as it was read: TGTGCCAGCAGCTTCGGCGGGAGTGTGGATACG. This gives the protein CASSFGGSVDT. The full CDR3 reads CASSFGGSVDTQYF.